Shown below are 26 T cell receptor beta chains from a single sample sequenced in a study of blood T cell repertoires in COVID-19 (dated by TCRdb to 2018 to 2020). Libraries were constructed by the immunoSEQ multiplex PCR assay. TCRdb took over this immuneACCESS table, retaining in-frame rearrangements with V and J assigned. Such tables are incomplete; in checked studies, under half of the missing clones stem from an unresolved V gene, and the remainder is unexplained. The sample data list approximately 37,000 clones, and roughly 86% of these were observed just once. Approximately 19% of the sample goes to the ten largest clones. The specimen was peripheral blood. Every receptor here comes from a man over 45 in a cohort sampled during active COVID-19.

The chain links TRBV7-6 to TRBJ2-1, with D possibly matching TRBD2 (7 bases). CDR1 and CDR2 from the germline V gene are SGHVS and FNYEAQ. The CDR3 has 13 residues. V was shortened by 8 bases and J by 6 bases, with 14 bases between the two germline ends. The CDR3 is CASGGGPINEQFF. As DNA, the CDR3 is TGTGCCAGCGGGGGGGGGCCTATCAATGAGCAGTTCTTC. The entire variable domain, with the rest obtained from reference TRBV7-6 and TRBJ2-1, is as follows: GAGVSQSPRYKVTKRGQDVALRCDPISGHVSLYWYRQALGQGPEFLTYFNYEAQQDKSGLPNDRFSAERPEGSISTLTIQRTEQRDSAMYRCASGGGPINEQFFGPGTRLTVL.

J is TRBJ1-3 and V is TRBV6-1, with D possibly TRBD1 on 6 matching bases. There are 16 residues in the CDR3. Between the trimmed V and J ends, which lost 4 bases and 7 bases, there was a span of 20 bases. Germline V gene lookup returns CDR1 MNHNS and CDR2 SASEGT. The CDR3 reads CASSAAEYEGVNTIYF. The CDR3 DNA sequence: TGTGCCAGCAGTGCGGCGGAGTATGAGGGGGTGAACACCATATATTTT.

The V and J genes are TRBV19 and TRBJ1-5; D gene ambiguous. The CDR3 length is 15 residues. Trimming shortened V by 3 bases and J by 2 bases, and 11 bases separated the two germline ends. CDR1 and CDR2 (germline): LNHDA, SQIVND (reference sequence). CDR3 coding DNA: TGTGCCAGTAGTATGAGCGAGCGGGGCAATCAGCCCCAGCATTTT. Translation: CASSMSERGNQPQHF.

The chain uses TRBV11-2 and TRBJ2-7; a weak D match, TRBD1 (6 bases). The CDR3 is 12 residues long. The V gene's germline CDR1 is SGHAT and CDR2 FQNNGV. Trimming cost V 2 bases and J 10 bases, with 12 bases left between them. This chain's CDR3 is CASSLNAQGQYF. As DNA, the CDR3 is TGTGCCAGCAGCTTAAACGCACAGGGTCAGTACTTC.

This chain uses TRBV18 with TRBJ1-3; 7 bases fit TRBD1. V was clipped by 3 bases and J by 3 bases; unmatched bases: 8. The CDR3 extends over 16 amino acids. Germline assignment: CDR1 KGHSH and CDR2 LQKENI. The CDR3: CASSPLRGTSGNTIYF. DNA of the CDR3: TGTGCCAGCTCACCGCTCAGGGGGACAAGTGGAAACACCATATATTTT.

The V and J genes are TRBV10-2 and TRBJ2-7, with a weak D call TRBD1 (6 bases). V was pared by 6 bases and J by 0 bases, with 21 bases between. CDR3 size: 17 residues. Germline values: CDR1 WSHSY, CDR2 SAAADI. This CDR3 reads CASSLPSTGALSYEQYV. Written as DNA, the CDR3 is TGCGCCAGCAGCCTGCCATCGACAGGCGCCCTCTCCTACGAGCAGTACGTC.

The rearrangement joins TRBV27 to TRBJ2-7; D is perhaps TRBD2 (6 bases). The germline V gene encodes CDR1 MNHEY and CDR2 SMNVEV (reference sequence). The germline V and J ends were trimmed by 0 bases and 0 bases, with 9 bases remaining between them. The CDR3 has 15 residues. This CDR3 is CASSLSQGLSYEQYV. The CDR3 DNA reads as TGTGCCAGCAGTTTATCGCAGGGACTCTCCTACGAGCAGTACGTC.

The chain's CDR3 is CAISVEGSEAFF. DNA for the CDR3: TGTGCCATCAGTGTTGAAGGGAGTGAAGCTTTCTTT. The chain couples TRBV10-3 to TRBJ1-1; D not certain. Germline assignment: CDR1 ENHRY and CDR2 SYGVKD. Trimming took off 4 bases at V and 7 bases at J, with 10 bases between the two ends. The length of the CDR3 is 12 residues.

The chain combines TRBV9 with TRBJ1-2, with 7 nucleotides matching TRBD1. Germline trimming cut 4 bases from V and 8 bases from J; bases unmatched to any gene: 8. The CDR3 covers 13 residues. CDR1 SGDLS and CDR2 YYNGEE come from the germline V gene. The CDR3 sequence is CASSSTGAGGYTF. DNA for the CDR3: TGTGCCAGCAGCTCTACAGGGGCGGGAGGCTACACCTTC.

The chain carries TRBV5-1 and TRBJ2-7, with D perhaps matching TRBD1 (5 bases). Between the trimmed V and J ends, which lost 4 bases and 0 bases, there was a span of 20 bases. The germline V gene encodes CDR1 SGHRS and CDR2 YFSETQ. The CDR3 has 17 residues. This CDR3 reads CASSPRAQKTSSYEQYV. Written as DNA, the CDR3 is TGCGCCAGCAGCCCCAGGGCCCAGAAAACCAGCTCCTACGAGCAGTACGTC.

This chain connects TRBV7-6 to TRBJ1-4, with TRBD1 matching over 7 bases. The CDR3 contains 15 residues. Germline V CDR1 and CDR2: SGHVS, FNYEAQ. J was trimmed by 4 bases and V by 5 bases; bases with no gene match: 7. The CDR3 bases are TGTGCCAGCAGCCAAGGGACAGCCTATAATGAAAAACTGTTTTTT. Translating gives CASSQGTAYNEKLFF.

The chain joins TRBV7-8 to TRBJ2-1; 13 nucleotides match TRBD2. The CDR3 is 15 amino acids. The germline V gene has CDR1 SGHVS and CDR2 FQNEAQ. J lost 10 bases, V lost 6 bases, and 9 bases had no gene match. The CDR3 coding sequence is TGTGCCAGCAGTCTACTAGCGGGGGGGCCGGGAGAGCAGTTCTTC. Amino acid sequence: CASSLLAGGPGEQFF.

This chain connects TRBV12-3 or TRBV12-4 to TRBJ2-2; D gene ambiguous. Trimming took off 8 bases at V and 5 bases at J, with 9 bases between the two ends. The CDR3 sequence is 12 residues long. CDR3 in DNA: TGTGCCAGCCCAAGCAATACCGGGGAGCTGTTTTTT. Translating gives CASPSNTGELFF.

The chain links TRBV29-1 to TRBJ1-2, with D possibly being TRBD1 (6 bases). Germline-derived CDR1 and CDR2 are SQVTM and ANQGSEA. The CDR3 consists of 16 residues. V lost 3 bases, J lost 2 bases, and 19 bases lay in between. The CDR3 protein is CSVDGVRGTPNYGYTF. The CDR3, as DNA: TGCAGCGTTGATGGGGTCAGGGGTACGCCCAACTATGGCTACACCTTC.

This clone was seen a single time. The chain couples TRBV7-9 to TRBJ2-7, with D maybe TRBD1 (6 bases). Germline V gene data show CDR1 as SEHNR and CDR2 as FQNEAQ (reference sequence). The CDR3 is 15 residues long. Trimming removed 5 bases from V and 1 base from J, with 15 bases in between. The DNA for the CDR3 is TGTGCCAGCAGCGGAGACAGGACCACTTCCTACGAGCAGTACTTC. It codes for CASSGDRTTSYEQYF. The full variable domain, its missing parts supplied by reference TRBV7-9 and TRBJ2-7, is DTGVSQNPRHKITKRGQNVTFRCDPISEHNRLYWYRQTLGQGPEFLTYFQNEAQLEKSRLLSDRFSAERPKGSFSTLEIQRTEQGDSAMYLCASSGDRTTSYEQYFGPGTRLTVT.

The V call is TRBV7-9, the J call TRBJ2-3; D is unresolved. Per germline, CDR1 SEHNR and CDR2 FQNEAQ (reference sequence). CDR3 size: 12 residues. Trimming cost V 4 bases and J 6 bases, with 8 bases left between them. CDR3 nucleotide sequence: TGTGCCAGCAGCTCCTTAGTCGATACGCAGTATTTT. Protein sequence: CASSSLVDTQYF.

This clone has only one observation. The rearrangement links TRBV7-9 to TRBJ1-1, with D unresolved. The CDR3 sequence is 13 residues long. The germline V and J ends were trimmed by 3 bases and 5 bases, with 10 bases remaining between them. CDR1 and CDR2 from the germline V gene are SEHNR and FQNEAQ (reference sequence). The DNA of the CDR3 is TGTGCCAGCAGCTTCCCCTCACGGACTGAAGCTTTCTTT. This sequence encodes CASSFPSRTEAFF.

The chain is built from TRBV9 and TRBJ2-3; 8 positions match TRBD2. Germline trimming cut 4 bases from V and 9 bases from J; bases unmatched to any gene: 7. In germline, CDR1 is SGDLS, CDR2 YYNGEE. CDR3 length: 13 residues. CDR3 nucleotide sequence: TGTGCCAGCAGCCTTAAAGCGGGAGAGACGCAGTATTTT. This codes for CASSLKAGETQYF. Full variable domain (missing parts from reference TRBV9 and TRBJ2-3): DSGVTQTPKHLITATGQRVTLRCSPRSGDLSVYWYQQSLDQGLQFLIQYYNGEERAKGNILERFSAQQFPDLHSELNLSSLELGDSALYFCASSLKAGETQYFGPGTRLTVL.

This clone was counted a single time. The DNA of the CDR3 is TGTGCCAGCAGCTCCGACAGAACCAACCAGCCCCAGCATTTT. Its protein product is CASSSDRTNQPQHF. V and J are TRBV9 and TRBJ1-5; a possible D gene is TRBD1 (5 bases). V was shortened by 4 bases and J by 7 bases, with 15 bases between the two germline ends. Per the germline V gene, CDR1 is SGDLS and CDR2 is YYNGEE. This CDR3 comprises 14 residues.

Relative to its sample, this clone is large. The chain employs TRBV28 and TRBJ2-2; no clear D. The germline V and J ends were trimmed by 2 bases and 0 bases, with 10 bases remaining between them. CDR3 size: 16 residues. Germline values: CDR1 MDHEN, CDR2 SYDVKM. The DNA of the CDR3 is TGTGCCAGCAGTTTAGCAATGGCTCCGAACACCGGGGAGCTGTTTTTT. The encoded protein is CASSLAMAPNTGELFF.

CDR3 sequence (DNA): TGCAGTGCTAGACAGGGCGACGAGCAGTACGTC. This codes for CSARQGDEQYV. The V call is TRBV20-1, the J call TRBJ2-7, with D perhaps TRBD1 (5 bases). V lost 2 bases and J lost 5, with 7 bases in between. The CDR3 consists of 11 residues. Germline V gene lookup returns CDR1 DFQATT and CDR2 SNEGSKA (reference sequence).

This clone was counted once. The chain joins TRBV11-2 to TRBJ1-6; the D is unclear. Germline V CDR1 and CDR2: SGHAT, FQNNGV. V lost 3 bases and J 7 bases, leaving 10 bases between the germline ends. CDR3 length: 14 amino acids. CDR3 DNA sequence: TGTGCCAGCAGCTTGGGGTCGGGGAATTCACCCCTCCACTTT. It translates to CASSLGSGNSPLHF.

This clone was detected once. This chain uses TRBV5-1 with TRBJ1-4; D ambiguous. V was pared by 4 bases and J by 3 bases, with 13 bases between. The CDR3 is 15 amino acids. Germline loops: CDR1 SGHRS, CDR2 YFSETQ. The CDR3 sequence: CASSVDEGANEKLFF. For the CDR3, the DNA is TGCGCCAGCAGCGTGGACGAGGGAGCTAATGAAAAACTGTTTTTT.

V is TRBV19 and J is TRBJ2-2; 7 bases agree with TRBD1. The CDR3 is made up of 15 amino acids. V was pared by 7 bases and J by 7 bases, with 12 bases of the junction left unmatched. Germline V CDR1 and CDR2: LNHDA, SQIVND (reference sequence). The DNA of the CDR3 is TGTGCCAGTAATCGGGACAGAACTAGTAACGGGGAGCTGTTTTTT. Protein sequence: CASNRDRTSNGELFF. Full variable domain (remainder filled in from reference TRBV19 and TRBJ2-2): DGGITQSPKYLFRKEGQNVTLSCEQNLNHDAMYWYRQDPGQGLRLIYYSQIVNDFQKGDIAEGYSVSREKKESFPLTVTSAQKNPTAFYLCASNRDRTSNGELFFGEGSRLTVL.

The chain links TRBV15 to TRBJ2-2, with TRBD1 matching 8 bases. V gave up 5 bases and J gave up 4 bases; unmatched junction bases: 6. CDR1 is LNHNV, CDR2 YYDKDF, per germline (reference sequence). This CDR3 has 15 amino acids. The CDR3 here is CATSFGQGFTGELFF. The CDR3 region has the DNA TGTGCCACCAGCTTCGGACAGGGATTCACCGGGGAGCTGTTTTTT.

The V gene is TRBV30, the J gene TRBJ2-5, with D tentatively TRBD1 (6 bases). The germline V gene has CDR1 GTSNPN and CDR2 SVGIG (reference sequence). The V end lost 2 bases, the J end lost 5 bases, and 18 bases lay between the germline ends. The CDR3 extends over 15 amino acids. The CDR3, as DNA: TGTGCCTGGAGTACCCAGGGGACCTACGGGGAGACCCAGTACTTC. Amino acid sequence: CAWSTQGTYGETQYF.